A single sample gave rise to the 4 T cell receptor beta chains below, sequenced in a study of vaccination effects on CD4 cells after COVID-19. Within the ViraFEST assay, antigen-specific CD4+ T cells underwent expansion with viral peptide pools prior to sequencing. Culturing for roughly 9 days preceded CD4+ T cell isolation. Two doses of either BNT162b2 or mRNA-1273 were given to each participant. Which antigens these TCRs recognize remains unknown. Sequenced by immunoSEQ multiplex PCR; TCRdb stores in-frame clones only, minus some. The sample shows some 61,000 clones, approximately 76% of them seen only once. This specimen consisted of CD4+ T cells from PBMCs cultured with HCoV-OC43 spike peptides, obtained after COVID-19 vaccination. Subset: HCoV-OC43 spike overlapping peptide pool stimulation. Receptors originate from a human donor who received a COVID-19 vaccine.

The chain links TRBV9 to TRBJ1-6, with 7 nucleotides matching TRBD1. The germline CDR1 and CDR2 sequences are SGDLS and YYNGEE. V gave up 0 bases and J gave up 13 bases; unmatched junction bases: 10. The CDR3 loop spans 15 amino acids. The CDR3 sequence is CASSVEGQGGLPLHF. DNA of the CDR3: TGTGCCAGCAGCGTAGAAGGGCAGGGGGGTCTTCCCCTCCACTTT.

V is TRBV12-3 or TRBV12-4 and J is TRBJ2-1; D perhaps matches TRBD2 (6 bases). This CDR3 spans 13 amino acids. Trimming removed 6 bases at V and 8 bases at J, with 14 bases between. The CDR3 protein is CASSRRRADEQFF. The CDR3 DNA follows: TGTGCCAGCAGCAGGAGGAGGGCAGATGAGCAGTTCTTC.

V gene TRBV24-1 combines with J gene TRBJ1-1, with 7 bases identical to TRBD1. The junction had 4 bases not matched to a gene; V was cut back by 3 bases and J by 4 bases. The germline V gene encodes CDR1 KGHDR and CDR2 SFDVKD. The CDR3 has 14 residues. The CDR3 nucleotides are TGTGCCACCAGTGATAGCTGGGACAGCACTGAAGCTTTCTTT. The encoded protein is CATSDSWDSTEAFF.

This rearrangement joins TRBV29-1 to TRBJ1-3, with D possibly matching TRBD1 (6 bases). Looked up from germline, CDR1 is SQVTM and CDR2 is ANQGSEA. The V end was cut by 6 bases, the J end by 0 bases, with 12 bases between. The CDR3 runs to 14 residues. CDR3 DNA: TGCAGCGTCCTACAGGGCTTCTCTGGAAACACCATATATTTT. Protein product: CSVLQGFSGNTIYF.